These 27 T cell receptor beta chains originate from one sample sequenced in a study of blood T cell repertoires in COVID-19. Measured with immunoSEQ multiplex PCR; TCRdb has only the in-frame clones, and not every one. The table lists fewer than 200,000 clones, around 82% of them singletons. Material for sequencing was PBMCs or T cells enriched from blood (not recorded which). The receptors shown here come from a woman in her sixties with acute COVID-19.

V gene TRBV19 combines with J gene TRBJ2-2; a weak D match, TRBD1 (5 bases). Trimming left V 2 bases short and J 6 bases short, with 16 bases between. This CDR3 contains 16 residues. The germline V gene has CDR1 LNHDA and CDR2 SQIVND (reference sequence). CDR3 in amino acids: CASSISDTPLAGELFF. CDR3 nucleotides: TGTGCCAGTAGTATATCGGACACCCCTTTGGCCGGGGAGCTGTTTTTT.

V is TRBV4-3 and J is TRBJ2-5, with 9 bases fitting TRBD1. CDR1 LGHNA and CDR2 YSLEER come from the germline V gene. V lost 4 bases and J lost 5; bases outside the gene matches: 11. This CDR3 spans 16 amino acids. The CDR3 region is CASSRSGQGMGETQYF. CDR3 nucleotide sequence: TGCGCCAGCAGCCGGTCAGGACAGGGGATGGGGGAGACCCAGTACTTC.

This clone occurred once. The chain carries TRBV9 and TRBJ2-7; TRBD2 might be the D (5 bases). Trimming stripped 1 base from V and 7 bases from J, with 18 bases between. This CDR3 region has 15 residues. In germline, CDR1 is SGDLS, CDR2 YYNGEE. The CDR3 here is CASSVNLRAHGEQYF. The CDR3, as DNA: TGTGCCAGCAGCGTAAACCTGAGGGCCCACGGTGAGCAGTACTTC.

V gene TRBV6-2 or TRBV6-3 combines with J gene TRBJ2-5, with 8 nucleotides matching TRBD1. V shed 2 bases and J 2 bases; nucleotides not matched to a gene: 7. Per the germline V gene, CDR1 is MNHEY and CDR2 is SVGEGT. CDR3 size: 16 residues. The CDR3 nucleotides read TGTGCCAGCAGTTACCATTGGACAGGGCGTCAAGAGACCCAGTACTTC. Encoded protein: CASSYHWTGRQETQYF.

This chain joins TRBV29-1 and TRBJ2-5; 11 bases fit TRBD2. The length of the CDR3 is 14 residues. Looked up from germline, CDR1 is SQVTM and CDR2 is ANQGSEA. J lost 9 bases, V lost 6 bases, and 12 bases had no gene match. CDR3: CSVAFGTSGPAQYF. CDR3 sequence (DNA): TGCAGCGTCGCCTTTGGGACTAGCGGTCCGGCCCAGTACTTC.

The CDR3 DNA follows: TGCGCCAGCAGCCAAGAAAGGCAGGGTGGACAGCCCCAGCATTTT. The encoded protein is CASSQERQGGQPQHF. The rearrangement joins TRBV4-3 to TRBJ1-5; TRBD1 might be the D (5 bases). Germline-derived CDR1 and CDR2 are LGHNA and YSLEER. V was shortened by 0 bases and J by 7 bases, with 13 bases between the two germline ends. This CDR3 is built from 15 residues.

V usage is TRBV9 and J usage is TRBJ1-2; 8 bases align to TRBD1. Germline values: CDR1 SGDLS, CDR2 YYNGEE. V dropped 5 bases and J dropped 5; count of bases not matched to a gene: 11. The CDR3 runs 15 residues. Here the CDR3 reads CASSGGAGGAYGYTF. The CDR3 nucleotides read TGTGCCAGCAGTGGGGGGGCAGGGGGCGCGTATGGCTACACCTTC.

CDR3 in amino acids: CASSIRRGHGYTF. CDR3 coding DNA: TGTGCCAGTAGTATTCGGAGAGGCCATGGCTACACCTTC. The gene calls are TRBV19 and TRBJ1-2; D unclear. V lost 3 bases and J lost 6, with 11 bases in between. The CDR3 runs 13 residues. Germline V gene sequence: CDR1 LNHDA, CDR2 SQIVND (reference sequence).

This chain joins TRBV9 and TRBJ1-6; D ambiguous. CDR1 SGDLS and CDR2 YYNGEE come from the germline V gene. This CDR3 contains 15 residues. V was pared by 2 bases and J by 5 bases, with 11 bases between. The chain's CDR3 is CASSVGYYHNSPLHF. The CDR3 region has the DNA TGTGCCAGCAGCGTTGGATACTATCATAATTCACCCCTCCACTTT.

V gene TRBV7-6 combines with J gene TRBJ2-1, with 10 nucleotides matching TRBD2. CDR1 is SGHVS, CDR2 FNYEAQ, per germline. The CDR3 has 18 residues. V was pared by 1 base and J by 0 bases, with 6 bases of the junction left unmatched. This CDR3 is CASSLGASGSLSYNEQFF. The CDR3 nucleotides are TGTGCCAGCAGCTTAGGGGCTAGCGGGAGCCTCTCCTACAATGAGCAGTTCTTC.

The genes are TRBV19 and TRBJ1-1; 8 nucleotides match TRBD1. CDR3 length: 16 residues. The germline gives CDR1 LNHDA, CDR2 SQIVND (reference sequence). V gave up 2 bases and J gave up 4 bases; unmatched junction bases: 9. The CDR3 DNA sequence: TGTGCCAGTAGTATATGGCAGGGGGCCCTGATCACTGAAGCTTTCTTT. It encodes CASSIWQGALITEAFF.

The CDR3 DNA reads as TGTGCCTGGAGACTAGGCACTGAAGCTTTCTTT. This encodes CAWRLGTEAFF. The chain employs TRBV30 and TRBJ1-1, with D unresolved. Germline V lookup: CDR1 GTSNPN, CDR2 SVGIG (reference sequence). Trimming took 3 bases from V and 4 from J, leaving 6 bases between them. The CDR3 loop spans 11 amino acids.

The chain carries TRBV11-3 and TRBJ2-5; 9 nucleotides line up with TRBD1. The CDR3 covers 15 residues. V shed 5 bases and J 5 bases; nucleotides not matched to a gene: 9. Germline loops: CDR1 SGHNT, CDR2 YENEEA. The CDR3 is CASSPTGGGQETQYF. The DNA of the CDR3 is TGTGCCAGCAGCCCCACAGGGGGCGGACAGGAGACCCAGTACTTC.

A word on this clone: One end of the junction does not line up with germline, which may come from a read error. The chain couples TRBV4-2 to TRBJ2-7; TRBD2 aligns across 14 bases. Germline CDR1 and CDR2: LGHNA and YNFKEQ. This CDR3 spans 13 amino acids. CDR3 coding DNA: TGTGCCAGCAGCCAAGATCAGGGACTAGCGGGAGACTTC. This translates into CASSQDQGLAGDF.

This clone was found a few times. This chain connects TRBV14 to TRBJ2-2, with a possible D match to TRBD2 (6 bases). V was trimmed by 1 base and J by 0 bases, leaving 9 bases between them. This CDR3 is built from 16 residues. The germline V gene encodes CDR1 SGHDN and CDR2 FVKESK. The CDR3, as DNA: TGTGCCAGCAGCCAAGCGCGACTAGCGAACACCGGGGAGCTGTTTTTT. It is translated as CASSQARLANTGELFF.

The CDR3 protein is CASSEPHSGEQFF. In DNA, the CDR3 is TGTGCCAGCAGTGAACCACACAGCGGGGAGCAGTTCTTC. This chain joins TRBV2 and TRBJ2-1, with D possibly being TRBD2 (6 bases). This CDR3 has 13 residues. Trimming pared 2 bases from V and 10 bases from J, leaving 12 bases between. CDR1 and CDR2 from the germline V gene are SNHLY and FYNNEI. Based on the CDR3 plus reference TRBV2 and TRBJ2-1, the full variable domain is EPEVTQTPSHQVTQMGQEVILRCVPISNHLYFYWYRQILGQKVEFLVSFYNNEISEKSEIFDDQFSVERPDGSNFTLKIRSTKLEDSAMYFCASSEPHSGEQFFGPGTRLTVL.

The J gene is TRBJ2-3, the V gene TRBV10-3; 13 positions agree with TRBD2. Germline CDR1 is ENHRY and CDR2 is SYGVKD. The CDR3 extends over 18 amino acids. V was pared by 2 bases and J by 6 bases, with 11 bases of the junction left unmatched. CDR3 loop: CAISEPKLAGGIVDTQYF. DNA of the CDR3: TGTGCCATCAGTGAGCCGAAACTAGCGGGGGGGATCGTTGATACGCAGTATTTT.

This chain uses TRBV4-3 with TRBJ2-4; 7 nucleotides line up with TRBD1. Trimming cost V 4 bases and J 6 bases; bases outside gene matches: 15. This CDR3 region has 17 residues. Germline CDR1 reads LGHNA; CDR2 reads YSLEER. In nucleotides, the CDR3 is TGCGCCAGCAGCCCCAGAGGGGACAGCAGAATGGGAAACATTCAGTACTTC. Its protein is CASSPRGDSRMGNIQYF.

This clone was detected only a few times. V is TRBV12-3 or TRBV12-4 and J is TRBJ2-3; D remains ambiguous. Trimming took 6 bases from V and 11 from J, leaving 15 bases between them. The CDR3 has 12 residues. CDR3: CASSLLPLLQYF. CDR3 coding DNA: TGTGCCAGCAGCCTACTCCCTCTCCTGCAGTATTTT.

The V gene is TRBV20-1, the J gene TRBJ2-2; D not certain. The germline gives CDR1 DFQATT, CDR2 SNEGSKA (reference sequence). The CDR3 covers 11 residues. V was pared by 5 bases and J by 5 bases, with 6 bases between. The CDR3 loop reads CSAVFTGELFF. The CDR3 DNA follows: TGCAGTGCTGTCTTTACCGGGGAGCTGTTTTTT.

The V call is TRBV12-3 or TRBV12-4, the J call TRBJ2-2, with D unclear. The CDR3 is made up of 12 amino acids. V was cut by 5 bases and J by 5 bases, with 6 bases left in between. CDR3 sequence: CASSPVTGELFF. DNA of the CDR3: TGTGCCAGCAGTCCCGTGACCGGGGAGCTGTTTTTT.

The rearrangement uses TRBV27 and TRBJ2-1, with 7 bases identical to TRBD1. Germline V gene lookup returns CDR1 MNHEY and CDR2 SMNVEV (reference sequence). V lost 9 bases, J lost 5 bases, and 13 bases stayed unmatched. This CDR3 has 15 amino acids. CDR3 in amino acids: CASKYWDRDDNEQFF. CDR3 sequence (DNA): TGTGCCAGTAAGTACTGGGACAGAGACGACAATGAGCAGTTCTTC.

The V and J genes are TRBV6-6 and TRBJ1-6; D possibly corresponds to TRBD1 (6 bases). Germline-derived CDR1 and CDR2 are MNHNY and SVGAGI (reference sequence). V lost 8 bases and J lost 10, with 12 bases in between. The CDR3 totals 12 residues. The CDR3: CASGQRNSPLHF. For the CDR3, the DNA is TGTGCCAGCGGACAGCGAAACTCACCCCTCCACTTT.

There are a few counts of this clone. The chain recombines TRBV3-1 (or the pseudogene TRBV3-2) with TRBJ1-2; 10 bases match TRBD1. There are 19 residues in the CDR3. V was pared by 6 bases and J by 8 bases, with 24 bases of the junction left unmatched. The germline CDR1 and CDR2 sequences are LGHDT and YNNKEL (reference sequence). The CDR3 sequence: CASRPPGDRGRPTYEGYTF. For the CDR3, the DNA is TGTGCCAGCAGACCTCCGGGGGACAGGGGACGACCGACCTATGAGGGCTACACCTTC.

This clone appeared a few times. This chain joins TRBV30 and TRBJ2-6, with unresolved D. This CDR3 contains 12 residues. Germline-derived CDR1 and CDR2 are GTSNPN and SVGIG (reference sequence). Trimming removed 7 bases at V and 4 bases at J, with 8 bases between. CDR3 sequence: CALAPGANVLTF. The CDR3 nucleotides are TGTGCCTTAGCTCCCGGGGCCAACGTCCTGACTTTC.

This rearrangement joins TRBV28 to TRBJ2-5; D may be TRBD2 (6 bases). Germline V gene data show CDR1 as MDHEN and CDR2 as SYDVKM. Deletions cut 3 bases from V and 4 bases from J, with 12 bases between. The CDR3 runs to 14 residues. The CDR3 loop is CASSFPQGGETQYF. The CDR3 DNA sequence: TGTGCCAGCAGTTTCCCGCAGGGAGGAGAGACCCAGTACTTC.

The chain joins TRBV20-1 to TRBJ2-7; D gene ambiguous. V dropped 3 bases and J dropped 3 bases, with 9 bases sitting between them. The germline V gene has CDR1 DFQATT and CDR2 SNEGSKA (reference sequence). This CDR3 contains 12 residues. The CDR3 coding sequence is TGCAGTGCTAGTTTAGCAAGCTACGAGCAGTACTTC. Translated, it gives CSASLASYEQYF.